This TCR beta chain was profiled in a study of long-term antiretroviral therapy in people with HIV. At the survey level, the v3.0 immunoSEQ assay was run. Clones were read by immunoSEQ multiplex PCR, and TCRdb kept only the in-frame ones, dropping some. The sample yields about 16,000 clones, about 84% seen once. This clonotype was sampled from a man in his thirties or forties with HIV. This material consisted of unsorted PBMCs, taken less than 1.3 years before starting antiretroviral therapy.

The CDR3 coding sequence is TGTGCCAGCACCCGGGACCAAACCTACAATGAGCAGTTCTTC. Its protein product is CASTRDQTYNEQFF. The V gene is TRBV5-4, the J gene TRBJ2-1; D is tentatively TRBD1 or TRBD2 (5 bases each). The V and J ends lost 6 bases and 2 bases respectively, with 12 bases between them. The germline gives CDR1 SGHNT, CDR2 YYREEE (reference sequence). This CDR3 is 14 amino acids long.